A selection of T cell receptor beta chains follows, all from one sample in a study of blood T cell repertoires in COVID-19. Some clones are missing from TCRdb's copy, which holds only in-frame ones; the method was immunoSEQ multiplex PCR. The sample lists 390,000 or so clones, roughly nine tenths occurring once. The sequenced sample was peripheral blood. These receptors originate from a woman aged 30 to 39 with COVID-19, enrolled during active disease. CDR3s include the opening cysteine and the closing phenylalanine or tryptophan. A D gene is named only where the DNA matches it firmly. The size of a clone is reported for some rows only, either as once, few or many, or as a class for expanded clones.

d_call: TRBD1; j_call: TRBJ1-1; clone_size: NA; v_call: TRBV4-1; cdr3_nt: TGCGCCAGCAGCCAGACAGGGAAAACTGAAGCTTTCTTT; cdr3_aa: CASSQTGKTEAFF
d_call: TRBD1; j_call: TRBJ1-4; clone_size: NA; v_call: TRBV30; cdr3_nt: TGTGCCTGGAGCCCCGGGACAGGGGTCGAAAAACTGTTTTTT; cdr3_aa: CAWSPGTGVEKLFF
d_call: NA; j_call: TRBJ1-2; clone_size: NA; v_call: TRBV21-1; cdr3_nt: TGTGCCAGCAGCAAGGTGAGAGGAAGTAGATATGGCTACACCTTC; cdr3_aa: CASSKVRGSRYGYTF
d_call: NA; j_call: TRBJ2-7; clone_size: NA; v_call: TRBV6-4; cdr3_nt: TGTGCCAGCAGTGGATCCCAGGGTAAGGGTCAATTCCACCCGATACCCGAGTACTTC; cdr3_aa: CASSGSQGKGQFHPIPEYF
d_call: NA; j_call: TRBJ2-3; clone_size: NA; v_call: TRBV5-8; cdr3_nt: TGTGCCAGCGATTGGGGCTACACAGATACGCAGTATTTT; cdr3_aa: CASDWGYTDTQYF
d_call: NA; j_call: TRBJ2-5; clone_size: NA; v_call: TRBV24-1; cdr3_nt: TGTGCCACCAGTGAGCCTCGGGGCGGTGGAGGGATGCAAGAGACCCAGTACTTC; cdr3_aa: CATSEPRGGGGMQETQYF
d_call: NA; j_call: TRBJ1-2; clone_size: NA; v_call: TRBV7-2; cdr3_nt: TGTGCCAGCAGCTGGGGGGGGACCGCTTTCTATGGCTACACCTTC; cdr3_aa: CASSWGGTAFYGYTF
d_call: TRBD2; j_call: TRBJ2-6; clone_size: NA; v_call: TRBV19; cdr3_nt: TGTGCCAGTAGTAAGCGGGGTATAACTGGGGCCAACGTCCTGACTTTC; cdr3_aa: CASSKRGITGANVLTF
d_call: TRBD2; j_call: TRBJ2-1; clone_size: NA; v_call: TRBV7-8; cdr3_nt: TGTGCCAGCAGCGACGAAGGACTAGCGGGAGTCCATGAGCAGTTCTTC; cdr3_aa: CASSDEGLAGVHEQFF
d_call: TRBD1; j_call: TRBJ1-2; clone_size: once; v_call: TRBV24-1; cdr3_nt: TGTGCCACCAGTGACCTCCACCGGGACAGGGGGCTGGGCTATGGCTACACCTTC; cdr3_aa: CATSDLHRDRGLGYGYTF
d_call: NA; j_call: TRBJ2-5; clone_size: once; v_call: TRBV7-8; cdr3_nt: TGTGCCAGCAGCTTAGACGATCGGTTGGAGACCCAGTACTTC; cdr3_aa: CASSLDDRLETQYF
d_call: NA; j_call: TRBJ2-6; clone_size: NA; v_call: TRBV27; cdr3_nt: TGTGCCAGCAGTCAAGGGACACCTGGGGCCAACGTCCTGACTTTC; cdr3_aa: CASSQGTPGANVLTF
d_call: NA; j_call: TRBJ2-5; clone_size: NA; v_call: TRBV7-9; cdr3_nt: TGTGCCAGCAGCGAACAGGGCGAGACCCAGTACTTC; cdr3_aa: CASSEQGETQYF
d_call: TRBD2; j_call: TRBJ2-1; clone_size: once; v_call: TRBV7-6; cdr3_nt: TGTGCCAGCAGCTTAGGGGCGGGAGGAATCCAGGAGCAGTTCTTC; cdr3_aa: CASSLGAGGIQEQFF
d_call: NA; j_call: TRBJ2-1; clone_size: NA; v_call: TRBV24-1; cdr3_nt: TGTGCCACCAGTGATTTGGGTCAGTACAATGAGCAGTTCTTC; cdr3_aa: CATSDLGQYNEQFF
d_call: TRBD1; j_call: TRBJ1-1; clone_size: NA; v_call: TRBV9; cdr3_nt: TGTGCCAGCAGTTCCGGACAGGGCCGAAACACTGAAGCTTTCTTT; cdr3_aa: CASSSGQGRNTEAFF
d_call: NA; j_call: TRBJ1-2; clone_size: NA; v_call: TRBV4-3; cdr3_nt: TGCGCCAGCAGCCAAGACAGATGGTATGGCTACACCTTC; cdr3_aa: CASSQDRWYGYTF
d_call: TRBD2; j_call: TRBJ2-5; clone_size: NA; v_call: TRBV7-8; cdr3_nt: TGTGCCAGCAGCTTAGTGGCCGGGTCGGGAGGGCCCCATCCTTACTTC; cdr3_aa: CASSLVAGSGGPHPYF
d_call: NA; j_call: TRBJ2-1; clone_size: NA; v_call: TRBV2; cdr3_nt: TGTGCCAGCAGTGTGACTAGACCCTACAATGAGCAGTTCTTC; cdr3_aa: CASSVTRPYNEQFF
d_call: NA; j_call: TRBJ2-7; clone_size: once; v_call: TRBV7-9; cdr3_nt: TGTGCCAGCAGAAATGAGGAAAACGAGCAGTACTTC; cdr3_aa: CASRNEENEQYF
d_call: TRBD1; j_call: TRBJ1-1; clone_size: NA; v_call: TRBV2; cdr3_nt: TGTGCCAGCAGCGAAACAAGACAGGGGGCCCGGACTGAAGCTTTCTTT; cdr3_aa: CASSETRQGARTEAFF
d_call: NA; j_call: TRBJ2-5; clone_size: NA; v_call: TRBV5-6; cdr3_nt: TGTGCCAGCAGCTTGGTAATTCAAGAGACCCAGTACTTC; cdr3_aa: CASSLVIQETQYF
d_call: NA; j_call: TRBJ1-6; clone_size: NA; v_call: TRBV6-2/TRBV6-3; cdr3_nt: TGTGCCAGCAGTAGGGATGGCGGATCGACAGCCTACCCCAATTCACCCCTCCACTTT; cdr3_aa: CASSRDGGSTAYPNSPLHF
d_call: TRBD1; j_call: TRBJ2-5; clone_size: NA; v_call: TRBV12-3/TRBV12-4; cdr3_nt: TGTGCCAGCAGCCATAACAGGGGGGAGACCCAGTACTTC; cdr3_aa: CASSHNRGETQYF
d_call: TRBD1; j_call: TRBJ1-5; clone_size: NA; v_call: TRBV11-3; cdr3_nt: TGTGCCAGCAGCCCGGGGACAGGCCGGGGCGAGCCCCAGCATTTT; cdr3_aa: CASSPGTGRGEPQHF
d_call: TRBD2; j_call: TRBJ2-5; clone_size: NA; v_call: TRBV3-1/TRBV3-2; cdr3_nt: TGTGCCAGCAGCCAAGCTAGCGGACAAGAGACCCAGTACTTC; cdr3_aa: CASSQASGQETQYF
d_call: NA; j_call: TRBJ2-3; clone_size: NA; v_call: TRBV5-4; cdr3_nt: TGTGCCAGCAGCCCGACAGCCCCTAGCACAGATACGCAGTATTTT; cdr3_aa: CASSPTAPSTDTQYF
d_call: NA; j_call: TRBJ1-1; clone_size: NA; v_call: TRBV2; cdr3_nt: TGTGCCAGCAACCCATCGGGGGATACTGAAGCTTTCTTT; cdr3_aa: CASNPSGDTEAFF
d_call: NA; j_call: TRBJ2-7; clone_size: NA; v_call: TRBV7-8; cdr3_nt: TGTGCCAGCAGCTCCGGACTGGACGAGCAGTACTTC; cdr3_aa: CASSSGLDEQYF
d_call: NA; j_call: TRBJ1-2; clone_size: NA; v_call: TRBV20-1; cdr3_nt: TGCAGTGCTACAACAAATTCGGGCTACACCTTC; cdr3_aa: CSATTNSGYTF
d_call: NA; j_call: TRBJ1-6; clone_size: NA; v_call: TRBV27; cdr3_nt: TGTGCCAGCAGTTTCAGGGGACCGGGTTCACCCCTCCACTTT; cdr3_aa: CASSFRGPGSPLHF
d_call: NA; j_call: TRBJ2-1; clone_size: NA; v_call: TRBV16; cdr3_nt: TGTGCCAGCAGCCAACCATGGACTGGGAGGCTTGGCAGCTCCTACAATGAGCAGTTCTTC; cdr3_aa: CASSQPWTGRLGSSYNEQFF
d_call: NA; j_call: TRBJ1-1; clone_size: NA; v_call: TRBV5-1; cdr3_nt: TGCGCCAGCAGCTTGGTTGGGGACTCGAACACTGAAGCTTTCTTT; cdr3_aa: CASSLVGDSNTEAFF
d_call: NA; j_call: TRBJ1-4; clone_size: NA; v_call: TRBV19; cdr3_nt: TGTGCCAGTACGCCACAATTTGCAACTAATGAAAAACTGTTTTTT; cdr3_aa: CASTPQFATNEKLFF
d_call: NA; j_call: TRBJ1-3; clone_size: once; v_call: TRBV19; cdr3_nt: TGTGCCACCGAAACAGGGATCGGAAACACCATATATTTT; cdr3_aa: CATETGIGNTIYF
d_call: NA; j_call: TRBJ1-4; clone_size: NA; v_call: TRBV6-6; cdr3_nt: TGTGCCAGCAGTTACTTTGGACAGAGTGAAAAACTGTTTTTT; cdr3_aa: CASSYFGQSEKLFF
d_call: NA; j_call: TRBJ2-1; clone_size: NA; v_call: TRBV11-3; cdr3_nt: TGTGCCAGCACCCCCGACGGGAGCTCCTACAATGAGCAGTTCTTC; cdr3_aa: CASTPDGSSYNEQFF
d_call: TRBD2; j_call: TRBJ2-5; clone_size: NA; v_call: TRBV30; cdr3_nt: TGTGCCTGGAGTGTGGGGACTAGATCCGGGGAGACCCAGTACTTC; cdr3_aa: CAWSVGTRSGETQYF
d_call: NA; j_call: TRBJ1-3; clone_size: once; v_call: TRBV10-3; cdr3_nt: TGTGCCATCAGTGATCAGGGTGGCGCTGGAAACACCATATATTTT; cdr3_aa: CAISDQGGAGNTIYF
d_call: NA; j_call: TRBJ1-1; clone_size: few; v_call: TRBV4-1; cdr3_nt: TGCGCCAGCAGCCAACCAGTCAGGAACACTGAAGCTTTCTTT; cdr3_aa: CASSQPVRNTEAFF
d_call: TRBD2; j_call: TRBJ2-2; clone_size: NA; v_call: TRBV10-3; cdr3_nt: TGTGCCACCCTAGCGGGGAGGGGCTCCGGGGAGCTGTTTTTT; cdr3_aa: CATLAGRGSGELFF
d_call: NA; j_call: TRBJ2-3; clone_size: NA; v_call: TRBV11-2; cdr3_nt: TGTGCCAGCAGCGCGGGACAGCTAGGCACAGATACGCAGTATTTT; cdr3_aa: CASSAGQLGTDTQYF
d_call: TRBD1; j_call: TRBJ2-3; clone_size: NA; v_call: TRBV4-2; cdr3_nt: TGTGCCAGCAGTACAGGGGTTGTAGATACGCAGTATTTT; cdr3_aa: CASSTGVVDTQYF
d_call: NA; j_call: TRBJ1-5; clone_size: NA; v_call: TRBV24-1; cdr3_nt: TGTGCCACCAGTTTACCGGGGGAGAATCAGCCCCAGCATTTT; cdr3_aa: CATSLPGENQPQHF
d_call: NA; j_call: TRBJ1-1; clone_size: NA; v_call: TRBV5-1; cdr3_nt: TGCGCCAGCAGCTTGACAGCGAACACTGAAGCTTTCTTT; cdr3_aa: CASSLTANTEAFF
d_call: NA; j_call: TRBJ2-7; clone_size: NA; v_call: TRBV5-8; cdr3_nt: TGTGCCAGCAGCTTGGGGCGGACTTACGAGCAGTACTTC; cdr3_aa: CASSLGRTYEQYF
d_call: TRBD2; j_call: TRBJ2-3; clone_size: NA; v_call: TRBV5-5; cdr3_nt: TGTGCCAGCAGCTTAGCGGGAGTAGATACAGATACGCAGTATTTT; cdr3_aa: CASSLAGVDTDTQYF
d_call: NA; j_call: TRBJ2-7; clone_size: few; v_call: TRBV27; cdr3_nt: TGTGCCAGCAGTCTCACCGGGACAAGCTACGAGCAGTACTTC; cdr3_aa: CASSLTGTSYEQYF
d_call: NA; j_call: TRBJ2-2; clone_size: NA; v_call: TRBV11-3; cdr3_nt: TGTGCCAGCACCAAGCTTATGTCCGCCGGGGAGCTGTTTTTT; cdr3_aa: CASTKLMSAGELFF
d_call: TRBD1; j_call: TRBJ2-3; clone_size: NA; v_call: TRBV18; cdr3_nt: TGTGCCAGCGCTGACAGGGTCGAATCTAGCACAGATACGCAGTATTTT; cdr3_aa: CASADRVESSTDTQYF